This T cell receptor (beta chain) appears in the sequencing data of a study of T-cell reconstitution after alpha-beta-depleted transplantation in children. To note about this clonotype: Antigen: not known.

Unique molecular identifiers were used to barcode this TCRbeta library. TCRdb ran MiXCR on the PCR reads and lists one entry per CDR3 protein. This table has about a million distinct CDR3 sequences, 25% to 35% appearing once. Trimming shortened V by 4 bases and J by 6 bases, and 20 bases separated the two germline ends. Looked up from germline, CDR1 is SGHRS and CDR2 is YFSETQ. The CDR3 is 15 amino acids. Study outcomes and limitations: Newly produced T cells mostly accounted for T-cell counts and diversity one year post-transplant. From surviving recipient T cells and thymic progenitors came the high day-60 TCRbeta diversity observed in some patients. About two months after transplant, alpha-beta T cells reportedly came from several hundred expanded graft clones.

The receptor was isolated from a boy younger than two who had a stem cell transplant for SCID, so the T cells may come from the graft donor. The chain couples TRBV5-1 to TRBJ2-7, with D uncertain. The sample in question was PBMCs, mostly from graft donor cells, obtained 360 days after TCRalphabeta/CD19-depleted stem cell transplant. CDR3 residues: CASSLFGPGDGEQYF. Here the CDR3 DNA reads TGCGCCAGCAGCCTCTTCGGCCCCGGAGACGGCGAGCAGTACTTC.